Listed here are 21 T cell receptor beta chains from one sample, sequenced in a study of technical replicates of blood from several donors. Generated by immunoSEQ multiplex PCR, the TCRdb table keeps only in-frame clones and is missing some. The sample has about 75,000 clones; approximately 96% are singletons. Material: T cells isolated from PBMCs. The receptors originated from a human donor in good health.

This chain links TRBV28 with TRBJ1-5; no clear D. V was clipped by 6 bases and J by 1 base, with 13 bases between them. This CDR3 has 15 residues. CDR1 is MDHEN and CDR2 is SYDVKM in the germline V gene. CDR3 in amino acids: CASSAGTSSNQPQHF. CDR3 nucleotides: TGTGCCAGCAGCGCAGGAACTTCGAGCAATCAGCCCCAGCATTTT.

This clone was seen once. CDR3 sequence: CATARGGLSYEQYF. CDR3 bases: TGTGCCACCGCAAGAGGGGGCCTCTCCTACGAGCAGTACTTC. The chain joins TRBV15 to TRBJ2-7; TRBD1 matches 7 bases. The CDR3 runs 14 residues. The V gene end was trimmed by 8 bases and the J gene end by 0 bases; junction bases not matched to a gene: 7. Germline CDR1 LNHNV, CDR2 YYDKDF (reference sequence).

The chain is built from TRBV6-5 and TRBJ2-3, with no clear D. V lost 0 bases to trimming and J lost 4 bases, with 5 bases between them. The CDR3 spans 13 residues. Germline V lookup: CDR1 MNHEY, CDR2 SVGAGI. The CDR3 reads CASSYSTADTQYF. CDR3 DNA: TGTGCCAGCAGTTACTCGACTGCAGATACGCAGTATTTT.

The chain has TRBV28 and TRBJ1-1; 12 positions agree with TRBD1. This CDR3 region has 16 residues. J lost 11 bases, V lost 1 base, and 11 bases had no gene match. Germline assignment: CDR1 MDHEN and CDR2 SYDVKM. CDR3 sequence (DNA): TGTGCCAGCAGTTTATTCAACCGGGACAGGGGGCGCAAGGCTTTCTTT. This codes for CASSLFNRDRGRKAFF.

This chain uses TRBV30 with TRBJ1-1; D not resolved. The V gene lost 4 bases and the J gene lost 0 bases, with 9 bases spanning the gap. The CDR3 covers 13 residues. From germline, CDR1 is GTSNPN and CDR2 SVGIG (reference sequence). DNA for the CDR3: TGTGCCTGGACCGCCTCGGTGAACACTGAAGCTTTCTTT. Its translation: CAWTASVNTEAFF.

The chain has TRBV5-1 and TRBJ2-7; possible D gene TRBD1, 5 bases. CDR1 and CDR2 from the germline V gene are SGHRS and YFSETQ. The CDR3 runs to 15 residues. V lost 5 bases to trimming and J lost 3 bases, with 18 bases between them. The DNA of the CDR3 is TGCGCCAGCAGACTGGGGCACAGCAACCTCTACGAGCAGTACTTC. Encoded protein: CASRLGHSNLYEQYF.

The chain recombines TRBV6-5 with TRBJ2-4, with D hard to call. The V end lost 0 bases, the J end lost 1 base, and 4 bases lay between the germline ends. The length of the CDR3 is 14 residues. The germline CDR1 and CDR2 sequences are MNHEY and SVGAGI. The CDR3 DNA reads TGTGCCAGCAGTTACTCATATGCCAAAAACATTCAGTACTTC. This encodes CASSYSYAKNIQYF.

The chain couples TRBV6-5 to TRBJ1-1; 8 bases are shared with TRBD1. The CDR3 length is 13 residues. Per the germline V gene, CDR1 is MNHEY and CDR2 is SVGAGI. Trimming cost V 5 bases and J 4 bases; bases outside gene matches: 3. The CDR3 sequence: CASSRTGFTEAFF. DNA for the CDR3: TGTGCCAGCAGTCGGACAGGGTTCACTGAAGCTTTCTTT.

V and J are TRBV7-9 and TRBJ1-1, with a tentative D call TRBD1 (6 bases). The CDR3 is made up of 12 amino acids. CDR1 and CDR2 (germline): SEHNR, FQNEAQ (reference sequence). The V end was cut by 4 bases, the J end by 8 bases, with 11 bases between. The CDR3 sequence is CASSSGQFEAFF. The DNA for the CDR3 is TGTGCCAGCAGCTCAGGACAGTTCGAAGCTTTCTTT.

The chain joins TRBV7-6 to TRBJ1-5; D unclear. The CDR3 spans 18 residues. Per germline, CDR1 SGHVS and CDR2 FNYEAQ. The germline V and J ends were trimmed by 1 base and 1 base, with 17 bases remaining between them. The CDR3 coding sequence is TGTGCCAGCAGCTTAGGTTCGGGAGGGTCCAGCAGCAATCAGCCCCAGCATTTT. Its translation is CASSLGSGGSSSNQPQHF.

This clone was observed a single time. The CDR3: CASRESGSNQPQHF. In nucleotides, the CDR3 is TGTGCCAGCAGAGAGTCAGGTAGCAATCAGCCCCAGCATTTT. This chain links TRBV2 with TRBJ1-5; no reliable D call. This CDR3 has 14 amino acids. The V gene's germline CDR1 is SNHLY and CDR2 FYNNEI. V gave up 6 bases and J gave up 0 bases, with 9 bases separating them.

The V and J genes are TRBV28 and TRBJ2-7; a weak D match, TRBD1 (6 bases). This CDR3 spans 14 amino acids. V lost 6 bases, J lost 1 base, and 13 bases lay in between. Germline V gene sequence: CDR1 MDHEN, CDR2 SYDVKM. This CDR3 reads CASRQGMASYEQYF. The DNA of the CDR3 is TGTGCCAGCAGGCAGGGGATGGCATCCTACGAGCAGTACTTC.

The V and J genes are TRBV6-6 and TRBJ2-5; 8 positions agree with TRBD2. CDR3 length equals 16 residues. V shed 5 bases, J shed 3 bases, and the junction held 11 bases outside the gene matches. Germline lookup yields CDR1 MNHNY and CDR2 SVGAGI (reference sequence). For the CDR3, the DNA is TGTGCCAGCAGTAATTCCCACGGACTAGCCGAAGAGACCCAGTACTTC. Residues: CASSNSHGLAEETQYF.

The chain combines TRBV7-8 with TRBJ1-1; possibly TRBD1 for D (5 bases). V was pared by 5 bases and J by 5 bases, with 9 bases between. The CDR3 is 12 amino acids. In germline, CDR1 is SGHVS, CDR2 FQNEAQ. In nucleotides, the CDR3 is TGTGCCAGCAGCCGTGGGGGGACTGAAGCTTTCTTT. It specifies CASSRGGTEAFF.

This sequence joins TRBV6-6 and TRBJ2-5; D is undetermined. V shed 4 bases and J shed 4 bases, with 4 bases lying between them. The CDR3 contains 11 residues. Per germline, CDR1 MNHNY and CDR2 SVGAGI (reference sequence). CDR3 loop: CASSWAETQYF. CDR3 in DNA: TGTGCCAGCAGTTGGGCAGAGACCCAGTACTTC.

This clone was seen just once. The CDR3 DNA follows: TGTGCCAGCAGTTTCAGGGGTCAAGAGACCCAGTACTTC. Residues: CASSFRGQETQYF. This rearrangement joins TRBV6-6 to TRBJ2-5; maybe TRBD1 (6 bases). Germline V gives CDR1 MNHNY, CDR2 SVGAGI (reference sequence). This CDR3 comprises 13 residues. V dropped 4 bases and J dropped 2 bases, with 8 bases sitting between them.

This chain's CDR3 is CASTPNGGAGYGYTF. For the CDR3, the DNA is TGTGCCAGCACCCCTAATGGGGGGGCCGGGTATGGCTACACCTTC. This chain joins TRBV28 and TRBJ1-2; D may be TRBD1 (6 bases). V gave up 7 bases and J gave up 5 bases, with 20 bases separating them. The germline CDR1 and CDR2 sequences are MDHEN and SYDVKM. This CDR3 spans 15 amino acids.

This clone has only one observation. The chain is built from TRBV9 and TRBJ1-2; D is perhaps TRBD1 (5 bases). V was trimmed by 2 bases and J by 2 bases, leaving 10 bases between them. Looked up from germline, CDR1 is SGDLS and CDR2 is YYNGEE. This CDR3 has 14 amino acids. CDR3 in DNA: TGTGCCAGCAGCGTCGGGGGAGGAAACTATGGCTACACCTTC. As protein: CASSVGGGNYGYTF. Supplemented by reference TRBV9 and TRBJ1-2, the full variable domain reads DSGVTQTPKHLITATGQRVTLRCSPRSGDLSVYWYQQSLDQGLQFLIQYYNGEERAKGNILERFSAQQFPDLHSELNLSSLELGDSALYFCASSVGGGNYGYTFGSGTRLTVV.

The chain joins TRBV27 to TRBJ1-2; a possible D gene is TRBD1 (6 bases). CDR3 size: 15 residues. Germline V gene lookup returns CDR1 MNHEY and CDR2 SMNVEV (reference sequence). Trimming left V 5 bases short and J 3 bases short, with 16 bases between. CDR3 sequence (DNA): TGTGCCAGCAGTCCAATAGGACAGTTTCACTATGGCTACACCTTC. It yields the protein CASSPIGQFHYGYTF.

CDR3 nucleotide sequence: TGTGCCAGCAGCCAAGAGGGGGGGCCGGGCACTGAAGCTTTCTTT. Its protein product is CASSQEGGPGTEAFF. The chain links TRBV14 to TRBJ1-1; D perhaps matches TRBD1 (6 bases). V was shortened by 0 bases and J by 4 bases, with 12 bases between the two germline ends. CDR3 length equals 15 residues. Germline assignment: CDR1 SGHDN and CDR2 FVKESK.

The V call is TRBV7-2, the J call TRBJ2-1, with no clear D. Trimming removed 6 bases at V and 3 bases at J, with 12 bases between. This CDR3 is built from 14 residues. Germline V gene data show CDR1 as SGHTA and CDR2 as FQGNSA. CDR3 region: CASRLAVNYNEQFF. The CDR3 nucleotides are TGTGCCAGCAGATTGGCTGTTAACTACAATGAGCAGTTCTTC. Supplemented by reference TRBV7-2 and TRBJ2-1, the full variable domain reads GAGVSQSPSNKVTEKGKDVELRCDPISGHTALYWYRQSLGQGLEFLIYFQGNSAPDKSGLPSDRFSAERTGGSVSTLTIQRTQQEDSAVYLCASRLAVNYNEQFFGPGTRLTVL.